One sample yielded the 30 T cell receptor beta chains listed below, sequenced in a study of blood T cell repertoires in COVID-19. Only in-frame clones appear in the TCRdb table, and some are missing; sequencing was by immunoSEQ multiplex PCR. Of a few hundred thousand clones in the sample, roughly 85% were seen once. Sequences were obtained from PBMCs or T cells enriched from blood (not recorded which). The source is a woman aged 35 to 49 with acute COVID-19.

This rearrangement joins TRBV5-1 to TRBJ1-4; D is uncertain. V was cut by 0 bases and J by 4 bases, with 10 bases left in between. CDR3 length: 15 residues. Germline V lookup: CDR1 SGHRS, CDR2 YFSETQ. CDR3 residues: CASSLGSAINEKLFF. CDR3 coding DNA: TGCGCCAGCAGCTTGGGCAGTGCCATTAATGAAAAACTGTTTTTT.

This chain links TRBV6-1 with TRBJ1-2; unclear D gene. The V end was cut by 0 bases, the J end by 5 bases, with 19 bases between. The CDR3 runs to 17 residues. Per germline, CDR1 MNHNS and CDR2 SASEGT. The CDR3 spells CASSEALIRSGTYGYTF. CDR3 sequence (DNA): TGTGCCAGCAGTGAAGCACTGATCCGGTCGGGAACATATGGCTACACCTTC.

The V call is TRBV5-1, the J call TRBJ1-1; D gene unclear. The V and J ends lost 5 bases and 1 base respectively, with 12 bases between them. This CDR3 has 14 residues. Germline assignment: CDR1 SGHRS and CDR2 YFSETQ. Written as DNA, the CDR3 is TGCGCCAGCAGTGTTTTGAGTAGGAACACTGAAGCTTTCTTT. It codes for CASSVLSRNTEAFF.

The chain has TRBV7-9 and TRBJ1-2; the match to TRBD1 covers 9 bases. Germline CDR1 and CDR2: SEHNR and FQNEAQ (reference sequence). The CDR3 is 16 amino acids. With V trimmed by 3 bases and J by 4 bases, 9 bases remained unmatched. CDR3 amino acids: CASSFLVRQGVYGYTF. In DNA, the CDR3 is TGTGCCAGCAGCTTCCTGGTGAGACAGGGGGTCTATGGCTACACCTTC.

The rearrangement joins TRBV11-2 to TRBJ2-5; 7 bases line up with TRBD2. CDR3 length: 16 amino acids. J was trimmed by 5 bases and V by 0 bases; bases with no gene match: 9. Germline CDR1 SGHAT, CDR2 FQNNGV. The CDR3 DNA follows: TGTGCCAGCAGCTTAGATCGGTCGGCGGGGGTGGAGACCCAGTACTTC. This encodes CASSLDRSAGVETQYF.

This clone was seen more than once but under ten times. The chain employs TRBV14 and TRBJ1-4; 9 bases agree with TRBD1. Unmatched junction bases numbered 4, after V lost 1 base and J lost 13 bases. Germline loops: CDR1 SGHDN, CDR2 FVKESK. The CDR3 has 13 residues. The DNA of the CDR3 is TGTGCCAGCAGCCAAGGGTCGGACAGGGGACTGTTTTTT. It yields the protein CASSQGSDRGLFF.

This clone was seen only once. The chain recombines TRBV5-1 with TRBJ1-4; 10 bases line up with TRBD1. This CDR3 is built from 14 residues. J lost 8 bases, V lost 3 bases, and 4 bases had no gene match. Germline values: CDR1 SGHRS, CDR2 YFSETQ. This CDR3 reads CASSSGTGEEKLFF. The DNA of the CDR3 is TGCGCCAGCAGCTCCGGGACAGGGGAAGAAAAACTGTTTTTT.

The chain couples TRBV28 to TRBJ1-5; TRBD1 agrees at 9 bases. The CDR3 consists of 15 residues. Germline trimming cut 7 bases from V and 4 bases from J; bases unmatched to any gene: 8. CDR1 is MDHEN and CDR2 is SYDVKM in the germline V gene. The CDR3 bases are TGTGCCAGCACCCCTTGGACAGGGGAAAATCAGCCCCAGCATTTT. Its translation: CASTPWTGENQPQHF.

The chain uses TRBV7-9 and TRBJ1-2, with 7 bases lining up with TRBD1. The V and J ends lost 4 bases and 5 bases, in that order; junction bases with no gene match: 10. CDR1 and CDR2 (germline): SEHNR, FQNEAQ (reference sequence). The CDR3 is made up of 15 amino acids. The CDR3 DNA reads as TGTGCCAGCAGCTCCCACGGCCAGGGGGTGTATGGCTACACCTTC. Translating it yields CASSSHGQGVYGYTF.

This clone was seen more than once but under ten times. The chain links TRBV28 to TRBJ2-7, with TRBD1 as a possible D gene (6 bases). Germline CDR1 MDHEN, CDR2 SYDVKM. The CDR3 is 14 amino acids. Trimming shortened V by 3 bases and J by 2 bases, and 11 bases separated the two germline ends. CDR3 loop: CASSFEGETYEQYF. The CDR3 region has the DNA TGTGCCAGCAGTTTTGAGGGGGAAACCTACGAGCAGTACTTC.

The rearrangement links TRBV2 to TRBJ2-4, with 8 bases matching TRBD1. The CDR3 loop spans 17 amino acids. The V gene's germline CDR1 is SNHLY and CDR2 FYNNEI. Trimming cost V 6 bases and J 0 bases; bases outside gene matches: 10. In DNA, the CDR3 is TGTGCCAGCAGCAAAACAGGGGGGTCCGTAGCCAAAAACATTCAGTACTTC. Protein: CASSKTGGSVAKNIQYF.

The V gene is TRBV5-1, the J gene TRBJ1-6; D might be TRBD1 (5 bases). The V gene's germline CDR1 is SGHRS and CDR2 YFSETQ. V was trimmed by 0 bases and J by 10 bases, leaving 14 bases between them. The CDR3 sequence is 15 residues long. The CDR3 sequence is CASSLGGAGDSPLHF. The CDR3 DNA sequence: TGCGCCAGCAGCTTGGGTGGGGCAGGCGACTCACCCCTCCACTTT.

In its sample, this clone was seen a few times. The rearrangement links TRBV6-2 or TRBV6-3 to TRBJ1-5, with TRBD1 identical over 8 bases. Germline assignment: CDR1 MNHEY and CDR2 SVGEGT. V lost 4 bases, J lost 13 bases, and 12 bases stayed unmatched. The CDR3 loop spans 14 amino acids. The CDR3 reads CASSFRTGGERQHF. DNA for the CDR3: TGTGCCAGCAGTTTTAGAACAGGGGGAGAGAGACAGCATTTT.

The J gene is TRBJ1-2, the V gene TRBV19; perhaps TRBD1 as D (6 bases). The germline V gene has CDR1 LNHDA and CDR2 SQIVND (reference sequence). With 4 bases removed from V and 4 bases from J, the gap between germline ends came to 16 bases. This CDR3 comprises 15 residues. The CDR3 DNA is TGTGCCAGTAGTACCCCGGACAGCCGATTCTATGGCTACACCTTC. Its protein is CASSTPDSRFYGYTF.

This chain uses TRBV27 with TRBJ1-4, with 11 bases lining up with TRBD1. The junction had 4 bases not matched to a gene; V was cut back by 3 bases and J by 7 bases. Germline CDR1 reads MNHEY; CDR2 reads SMNVEV (reference sequence). This CDR3 has 15 amino acids. CDR3 amino acids: CASSLEGQGGEKLFF. In nucleotides, the CDR3 is TGTGCCAGCAGTTTGGAGGGACAGGGGGGTGAAAAACTGTTTTTT.

The gene calls are TRBV29-1 and TRBJ2-5, with D unclear. Between the trimmed V and J ends, which lost 2 bases and 5 bases, there was a span of 6 bases. The CDR3 is made up of 11 amino acids. Per germline, CDR1 SQVTM and CDR2 ANQGSEA. For the CDR3, the DNA is TGCAGCGTTGAACTTTTCGAGACCCAGTACTTC. It translates to CSVELFETQYF.

The rearrangement joins TRBV27 to TRBJ1-6, with D tentatively TRBD1 (6 bases). V was shortened by 5 bases and J by 5 bases, with 19 bases between the two germline ends. This CDR3 region has 17 residues. CDR1 MNHEY and CDR2 SMNVEV come from the germline V gene (reference sequence). The CDR3 DNA reads as TGTGCCAGCAGTCCGGACCCTCCCAGGGGTAATAATTCACCCCTCCACTTT. This encodes CASSPDPPRGNNSPLHF.

The chain has TRBV19 and TRBJ2-7, with a tentative D call TRBD2 (5 bases). The CDR3 covers 14 residues. Trimming removed 7 bases at V and 0 bases at J, with 13 bases between. Germline assignment: CDR1 LNHDA and CDR2 SQIVND (reference sequence). The CDR3 sequence is CASTVDGNSYEQYF. The DNA for the CDR3 is TGTGCCAGTACCGTAGACGGGAACTCCTACGAGCAGTACTTC.

V is TRBV5-4 and J is TRBJ1-4, with unresolved D. Deletions cut 2 bases from V and 7 bases from J, with 18 bases between. CDR3 length: 16 residues. In germline, CDR1 is SGHNT, CDR2 YYREEE (reference sequence). This CDR3 is CASSLTLSPPGEKLFF. CDR3 in DNA: TGTGCCAGCAGCTTAACCCTAAGTCCCCCTGGTGAAAAACTGTTTTTT. Variable domain in full (rest from reference TRBV5-4 and TRBJ1-4): ETGVTQSPTHLIKTRGQQVTLRCSSQSGHNTVSWYQQALGQGPQFIFQYYREEENGRGNFPPRFSGLQFPNYSSELNVNALELDDSALYLCASSLTLSPPGEKLFFGSGTQLSVL.

V and J are TRBV10-3 and TRBJ2-5; 10 nucleotides match TRBD2. The CDR3 runs 16 residues. V was pared by 5 bases and J by 5 bases, with 11 bases of the junction left unmatched. CDR1 is ENHRY, CDR2 SYGVKD, per germline. CDR3: CAISRTLAGDSETQYF. As DNA, the CDR3 is TGTGCCATCAGTCGGACCCTAGCGGGAGACAGTGAGACCCAGTACTTC.

The chain employs TRBV28 and TRBJ1-2; D not certain. V lost 2 bases to trimming and J lost 3 bases, with 16 bases between them. This CDR3 is 16 amino acids long. Germline V CDR1 and CDR2: MDHEN, SYDVKM. This CDR3 is CASSLKSRAYYYGYTF. In DNA, the CDR3 is TGTGCCAGCAGTTTAAAGTCTCGAGCCTACTACTATGGCTACACCTTC.

This clone has a handful of counts. The chain recombines TRBV4-3 with TRBJ2-2, with TRBD2 matching 11 bases. Germline assignment: CDR1 LGHNA and CDR2 YSLEER. There are 19 residues in the CDR3. V trimming: 2 bases; J trimming: 5 bases; junction bases outside the gene matches: 13. CDR3 sequence: CASSQFISGRAAITGELFF. CDR3 sequence (DNA): TGCGCCAGCAGCCAATTCATTAGCGGGAGGGCAGCTATTACCGGGGAGCTGTTTTTT.

This clone was picked up a small number of times. The CDR3 bases are TGTGCCAGCAGTTGGGAGACGGAGAACACTGAAGCTTTCTTT. It yields the protein CASSWETENTEAFF. The chain is built from TRBV6-2 or TRBV6-3 and TRBJ1-1; D remains ambiguous. The CDR3 extends over 14 amino acids. Trimming took 4 bases from V and 1 from J, leaving 10 bases between them. Germline values: CDR1 MNHEY, CDR2 SVGEGT.

This clone was observed once. This chain links TRBV12-3 or TRBV12-4 with TRBJ1-2; D unclear. This CDR3 comprises 13 residues. V was trimmed by 3 bases and J by 4 bases, leaving 9 bases between them. CDR3 residues: CASSLRVLYGYTF. CDR3 bases: TGTGCCAGCAGTTTGAGGGTACTCTATGGCTACACCTTC.

Notes on this clone: The same CDR3 arises from other DNA sequences in this sample as well. This chain connects TRBV24-1 to TRBJ2-1; 7 bases map to TRBD2. The V segment lost 1 base and the J segment 10 bases; nucleotides outside the gene matches: 0. CDR3 size: 12 residues. The germline CDR1 and CDR2 sequences are KGHDR and SFDVKD. Here the CDR3 reads CATSDFGGEQFF. CDR3 nucleotides: TGTGCCACCAGTGATTTCGGGGGGGAGCAGTTCTTC.

This clone has only a few counts. J is TRBJ1-2 and V is TRBV28; TRBD1 aligns across 7 bases. The germline gives CDR1 MDHEN, CDR2 SYDVKM. V trimming: 5 bases; J trimming: 5 bases; junction bases outside the gene matches: 5. The length of the CDR3 is 13 residues. CDR3 region: CASSLQGRYGYTF. DNA of the CDR3: TGTGCCAGCAGTCTACAGGGGAGGTATGGCTACACCTTC.

This sequence joins TRBV9 and TRBJ1-4, with D perhaps matching TRBD1 (6 bases). Germline CDR1 SGDLS, CDR2 YYNGEE. The CDR3 consists of 16 residues. The V end lost 4 bases, the J end lost 4 bases, and 17 bases lay between the germline ends. The CDR3 here is CASSQTWTASNEKLFF. The CDR3 DNA sequence: TGTGCCAGCAGCCAGACTTGGACAGCGAGTAATGAAAAACTGTTTTTT.

CDR3 in DNA: TGTGCTAGTGGTCCGGGGGCAGGGGGCTTGGGAACAGATACGCAGTATTTT. Translated, it gives CASGPGAGGLGTDTQYF. This sequence joins TRBV12-5 and TRBJ2-3; 8 bases fit TRBD1. The V gene end was trimmed by 5 bases and the J gene end by 3 bases; junction bases not matched to a gene: 13. Germline-derived CDR1 and CDR2 are LGHNT and FRNRAP. CDR3 length: 17 amino acids.

This clone was recorded only once. This chain connects TRBV28 to TRBJ2-1, with TRBD2 matching over 11 bases. The germline V gene encodes CDR1 MDHEN and CDR2 SYDVKM. J lost 2 bases, V lost 2 bases, and 2 bases had no gene match. The CDR3 loop spans 16 amino acids. CDR3 sequence (DNA): TGTGCCAGCAGTTTAGGGACTAGCGGAGCCTACAATGAGCAGTTCTTC. Amino acids: CASSLGTSGAYNEQFF.

The chain joins TRBV14 to TRBJ1-2; the D is unclear. Germline assignment: CDR1 SGHDN and CDR2 FVKESK. The length of the CDR3 is 12 residues. Between the trimmed V and J ends, which lost 2 bases and 2 bases, there was a span of 3 bases. The CDR3 loop is CASSQQNYGYTF. The CDR3, as DNA: TGTGCCAGCAGCCAACAGAACTATGGCTACACCTTC.